This is a list of T cell receptor beta chains from one sample in a study of PD-L1 blockade in urothelial cancer. The table came from immunoSEQ multiplex PCR; TCRdb's copy has only in-frame clones and leaves some out. The data contain roughly 52,000 clones, 84% of them singletons. Sample: PBMCs, taken around atezolizumab (anti-PD-L1) treatment. These TCRs come from a man aged 45-60 years with urothelial cancer. Both conserved end residues are part of each CDR3. D genes are given only for firm matches. Part of the rows lack a size; the others show once, few, many or a class for expanded clones.

D gene	V gene	clone size	J gene	CDR3 DNA	CDR3 protein
TRBD1	TRBV7-9	few	TRBJ1-5	TGTGCCAGCAGCACGGGACAGGGTATCAATCAGCCCCAGCATTTT	CASSTGQGINQPQHF
NA	TRBV7-9	NA	TRBJ1-2	TGTGCCAGCAGCCCGCAGGGGTTCCCCAGTGCTAACTATGGCTACACCTTC	CASSPQGFPSANYGYTF
TRBD2	TRBV19	few	TRBJ2-7	TGTGCCAGCGCCGGGACTAGCGGCTACGAGCAGTACTTC	CASAGTSGYEQYF
TRBD1	TRBV18	NA	TRBJ1-5	TGTGCCAGCTCACGACAGGGGGCAGGGCAGCCCCAGCATTTT	CASSRQGAGQPQHF
NA	TRBV28	NA	TRBJ1-1	TGTGCCAGCAGACAACAGGGAGTAACTGAAGCTTTCTTT	CASRQQGVTEAFF
TRBD1	TRBV19	once	TRBJ1-2	TGTGCCAGTAGAAGAGGCACAGGGACAGGGGTATTTCGGTACACCTTC	CASRRGTGTGVFRYTF
NA	TRBV6-1	NA	TRBJ2-5	TGTGCCAGCAGTGACTTGGGCAACCAAGAGACCCAGTACTTC	CASSDLGNQETQYF
NA	TRBV30	NA	TRBJ2-5	TGTGCCTGGAGTGTACGTGCAGGCAGTACCCAGTACTTC	CAWSVRAGSTQYF
TRBD2	TRBV4-1	NA	TRBJ2-1	TGCGCCAGCAGCCCGCCCTCTCAGCGGGAGGGACGGGATGAGCAGTTCTTC	CASSPPSQREGRDEQFF
TRBD1	TRBV5-4	few	TRBJ1-3	TGTGCCAGCAGCCTACGACAGGGCGCAAACACCATATATTTT	CASSLRQGANTIYF
NA	TRBV2	NA	TRBJ1-2	TGTGCCAGCAGTGATGCGGGAAGGTTGCTAAGTGGCTACACCTTC	CASSDAGRLLSGYTF
TRBD1	TRBV6-5	NA	TRBJ1-1	TGTGCCAGCAGTTACACGACAGGGTTGAGCACTGAAGCTTTCTTT	CASSYTTGLSTEAFF
TRBD1	TRBV7-2	NA	TRBJ2-7	TGTGCCAGCAGCCCGGACAGGGGGCTCCTCTACGAGCAGTACTTC	CASSPDRGLLYEQYF
TRBD2	TRBV7-3	once	TRBJ2-3	TGTGCCAGCAGCTTAACTAGCGGGGGGCTGGATACGCAGTATTTT	CASSLTSGGLDTQYF
TRBD2	TRBV6-5	once	TRBJ2-7	TGTGCCAGCAGTTACTTGCGGGAGGGCCCCTACGAGCAGTACTTC	CASSYLREGPYEQYF
TRBD1	TRBV29-1	NA	TRBJ1-1	TGCAGCGTTGAAGGGACAGGGGGCGATGAAGGGGAAGCTTTCTTT	CSVEGTGGDEGEAFF
TRBD2	TRBV5-1	NA	TRBJ2-2	TGCGCCAGCAGCCCCGCGGGGGGGCTCACCGGGGAGCTGTTTTTT	CASSPAGGLTGELFF
TRBD2	TRBV19	NA	TRBJ2-1	TGTGCCAGTAGGATCGGCGGCGGTGGACTAGCGGGAGTCTTCAATGAGCAGTTCTTC	CASRIGGGGLAGVFNEQFF
TRBD2	TRBV30	NA	TRBJ2-5	TGTGCCTGGATCGAGCGGGGGAGCGAGACCCAGTACTTC	CAWIERGSETQYF
TRBD2	TRBV5-1	NA	TRBJ2-1	TGCGCCAGCAGCTTGGAGGGACTAGCGGGATCGGATGAGCAGTTCTTC	CASSLEGLAGSDEQFF
NA	TRBV11-2	NA	TRBJ2-5	TGTGCCAGCAGCTTACGGGAGACCCAGTACTTC	CASSLRETQYF
TRBD2	TRBV19	NA	TRBJ2-5	TGTGCCAGTAGTGCCCCCTTAGCGGGGGGGTTAGAGACCCAGTACTTC	CASSAPLAGGLETQYF
NA	TRBV28	NA	TRBJ2-1	TGTGCCAGCAGTATAGCGGAGGGGGGGCGCAATGAGCAGTTCTTC	CASSIAEGGRNEQFF
TRBD2	TRBV10-3	once	TRBJ2-5	TGTGCCATCAGCCACTCTAGCGGGGGGGCTCAGGAGACCCAGTACTTC	CAISHSSGGAQETQYF
NA	TRBV7-8	NA	TRBJ2-7	TGTGCCAGCAGCCGAGACTTCGTATCCTACGAGCAGTACTTC	CASSRDFVSYEQYF
NA	TRBV9	NA	TRBJ2-6	TGTGCCAGCAGCGGGGCCCTACCTGGGGCCAACGTCCTGACTTTC	CASSGALPGANVLTF
NA	TRBV19	NA	TRBJ1-1	TGTGCCAGTCGTGGAGGGTGGAACACTGAAGCTTTCTTT	CASRGGWNTEAFF
TRBD1	TRBV30	NA	TRBJ1-6	TGTGCCTGGAAAAAGGACAGGACCAGCTCCTATAATTCACCCCTCCACTTT	CAWKKDRTSSYNSPLHF
NA	TRBV4-3	NA	TRBJ2-1	TGCGCCAGCAGCGACGCGGCGTCCTACAATGAGCAGTTCTTC	CASSDAASYNEQFF
TRBD2	TRBV9	NA	TRBJ2-2	TGTGCCAGCAGCGTAAGTCTGGGGAGGGTAGTCCCGAACACCGGGGAGCTGTTTTTT	CASSVSLGRVVPNTGELFF
TRBD2	TRBV6-1	NA	TRBJ2-3	TGTGCCAGCAGTGGTAGGGCGGGGGGGACAGATACGCAGTATTTT	CASSGRAGGTDTQYF
TRBD1	TRBV7-8	once	TRBJ1-1	TGTGCCAGCAGCGCGCGCGCGGCCCGTCGGACAGGGACCATGAACACTGAAGCTTTCTTT	CASSARAARRTGTMNTEAFF
NA	TRBV7-2	NA	TRBJ2-1	TGTGCCAGCAACTATTTTGTCGATGAGCAGTTCTTC	CASNYFVDEQFF
TRBD1	TRBV29-1	NA	TRBJ2-7	TGCAGCGTTGAAGAGGGACAGAGCTCCTACGAGCAGTACTTC	CSVEEGQSSYEQYF
TRBD2	TRBV5-1	NA	TRBJ2-7	TGCGCCAGCAGCTTAGCGGGACCGAGATTGCCCGAGCAGTACTTC	CASSLAGPRLPEQYF
TRBD2	TRBV27	NA	TRBJ2-7	TGTGCCAGCAGTTCTAGCGGGGGGCCTTCCTACGAGCAGTACTTC	CASSSSGGPSYEQYF
NA	TRBV25-1	NA	TRBJ2-2	TGTGCCAGCACCTCCATGAGTAGCTCCGGGGAGCTGTTTTTT	CASTSMSSSGELFF
NA	TRBV29-1	once	TRBJ1-1	TGCAGCGTTGCAAGGGGGGGGACTGAAGCTTTCTTT	CSVARGGTEAFF
TRBD2	TRBV5-1	NA	TRBJ2-3	TGCGCCAGCAGCTGGGGACTAGCCACAGATACGCAGTATTTT	CASSWGLATDTQYF
TRBD1	TRBV5-1	NA	TRBJ1-2	TGCGCCAGCAGCCTAGGGACAGGGTTGGATGGCTACACCTTC	CASSLGTGLDGYTF
NA	TRBV7-3	NA	TRBJ1-6	TGTGCCAGCAGCTTAAGGGGCTCGGATTCACCCCTCCACTTT	CASSLRGSDSPLHF
NA	TRBV7-9	few	TRBJ1-2	TGTGCCAGCAGCCCATCCTATGGCTACACCTTC	CASSPSYGYTF
NA	TRBV6-4	NA	TRBJ2-2	TGTGCCAGCGCACGAGCGAACACCGGGGAGCTGTTTTTT	CASARANTGELFF
NA	TRBV19	NA	TRBJ2-3	TGTGCCAGTACCTCATCGGTGAGCACAGATACGCAGTATTTT	CASTSSVSTDTQYF
TRBD2	TRBV7-3	once	TRBJ2-7	TGTGCCAGCAGCTTGGGGCGGGGGATATCCTACGAGCAGTACTTC	CASSLGRGISYEQYF
NA	TRBV27	NA	TRBJ2-7	TGTGCCAGCAAGCAAGACCCGACTTTTACCTACGAGCAGTACTTC	CASKQDPTFTYEQYF
NA	TRBV6-1	NA	TRBJ2-1	TGTGCCAGCATGAGGGACATAATCAATGAGCAGTTCTTC	CASMRDIINEQFF
NA	TRBV28	few	TRBJ1-1	TGTGCCACCCAAAGGGGGACTGAAGCTTTCTTT	CATQRGTEAFF
TRBD1	TRBV10-3	few	TRBJ2-7	TGTGCCTCATCCGGGACAGATTACGAGCAGTACTTC	CASSGTDYEQYF
TRBD1	TRBV5-1	NA	TRBJ1-1	TGCGCCAGCAGCTTGACAGGGGAGAACACTGAAGCTTTCTTT	CASSLTGENTEAFF
TRBD2	TRBV11-3	once	TRBJ2-1	TGTGCCAGCAGCATCGGACTAGCGGGAGCCAATGAGCAGTTCTTC	CASSIGLAGANEQFF
TRBD2	TRBV7-9	once	TRBJ2-5	TGTGCCAGCAGCCGAGGGACTAGCGGGAAGCAAGAGACCCAGTACTTC	CASSRGTSGKQETQYF
NA	TRBV5-1	NA	TRBJ2-1	TGCGCCAGCAGCTTGGGGGGCGGTCAAGCCTACAATGAGCAGTTCTTC	CASSLGGGQAYNEQFF
NA	TRBV5-1	NA	TRBJ1-6	TGCGCCAGCAGCTCTGGAGGGCCTGATTCACCCCTCCACTTT	CASSSGGPDSPLHF
TRBD1	TRBV7-2	once	TRBJ2-5	TGTGCCAGCAGCTTAAGCAGGGGGTACCAAGAGACCCAGTACTTC	CASSLSRGYQETQYF
NA	TRBV27	NA	TRBJ1-2	TGTGCCAGCAGTTTATCCCGACAGGCCCCGAACTATGGCTACACCTTC	CASSLSRQAPNYGYTF
NA	TRBV30	NA	TRBJ2-5	TGTGCCTGCACAAGGAGGAAGGAAAAGGAGACCCAGTACTTC	CACTRRKEKETQYF
TRBD1	TRBV30	NA	TRBJ1-2	TGTGCCTTCAGACAGGGGGCAGGCTATGGCTACACCTTC	CAFRQGAGYGYTF
TRBD2	TRBV7-9	NA	TRBJ2-6	TGTGCCAGCAGCCTTACGACTAGCGGTAGGTCTAGGGCCAACGTCCTGACTTTC	CASSLTTSGRSRANVLTF